This TCR beta chain comes out of a study of post-analysis software for immune sequencing data. General observations from the study: People with multiple sclerosis had a significantly lower normalized Chao1 diversity than controls did. Five or six TRBV segments appeared more often in patients than in controls, and TRBV5-6, TRBV5-1 and TRBV20-1 were among these.

Germline CDR1 LGHDT, CDR2 YNNKEL (reference sequence). This CDR3 is 15 amino acids long. V lost 4 bases and J 6 bases, leaving 18 bases between the germline ends. The authors incorporated unique molecular identifiers into the TCR beta cDNA libraries. There were roughly 0.9 to 10 million T cells, and 400,000 to 650,000 cDNA molecules came from them. MiXCR, applied by TCRdb to the PCR reads, yields one record per CDR3 protein. The data show hundreds of thousands of distinct CDR3 sequences, with 55% to 60% seen just once and roughly 10% held by the top ten. This clonotype was recorded only once. The antigen is not known.

The sample taken for sequencing was blood. The TCR originated in a girl aged 2-9 years with multiple sclerosis. The chain links TRBV3-1 to TRBJ1-2; tentative D call: TRBD1 (6 bases). The CDR3 DNA is TGTGCCAGCAGCCCCCCGCCGGGGGCATACGATGGCTACACCTTC. The encoded protein is CASSPPPGAYDGYTF.